Described below is a single TCR beta chain sequence and its context. A second roughly 6 to 11 cycle PCR used barcoded and J-beta primers. One entry per CDR3 protein, called by TCRdb with MiXCR from the 5' RACE reads. The table has 600,000 to 800,000 distinct CDR3 sequences, roughly 20% seen once; the top ten hold roughly 3.4%. The data derive from a study of blood T cells in healthy people across ages. The CDR3 covers 16 residues. V gave up 3 bases and J gave up 4 bases, with 15 bases separating them. The sequenced material came from blood. The chain has TRBV12-3 or TRBV12-4 and TRBJ2-2; D remains unclear. The receptor was isolated from a man between 65 and 85 years old in good health. The CDR3 sequence: CASSFFRARGTGELFF. The DNA for the CDR3 is TGTGCCAGCAGTTTTTTTAGGGCACGTGGCACCGGGGAGCTGTTTTTT.